This T cell receptor beta chain appears in the sequencing data of a study of cytomegalovirus exposure and HLA in healthy donors. The CDR3 runs to 15 residues. CDR1 is MDHEN, CDR2 SYDVKM, per germline. V was cut by 8 bases and J by 0 bases, with 13 bases left in between. The PCR had 60 Vbeta and 13 Jbeta primers. The protocol was immunoSEQ multiplex PCR, while the TCRdb copy is restricted to in-frame clones and leaves out a portion. The sample contains some 110,000 clones, around 73% of which appear only once. Comment on this clone: Its antigen is not known.

Study conclusions and caveats: Researchers catalogued about 160 TCR beta chains as cytomegalovirus-associated.

This TCR came from a man aged 25-40 years in good health and CMV-seronegative. The specimen sequenced was PBMCs. V usage is TRBV28 and J usage is TRBJ1-4, with a tentative D call TRBD1 (5 bases). The CDR3 loop reads CASAGGDATNEKLFF. Written as DNA, the CDR3 is TGTGCCAGCGCCGGAGGGGATGCAACTAATGAAAAACTGTTTTTT.